The subject of this entry is one TCR beta chain. Its antigen has not been determined. Per-base quality was not reported, and no clone a single base away is much larger than it. The data belong to a study of blood T cell repertoires in COVID-19 (dated by TCRdb to about 2020). About the study as a whole: Samples from collaborators originated in the United States, Italy and Spain and spanned both the acute and convalescent phases of COVID-19. A de-identified subject ID, COVID-19 status, age in years and sex were almost always included in the sample metadata. Subjects who had been exposed to COVID-19, were actively infected with it, or had recovered from it provided the deeply sampled blood TCRbeta repertoires that made up the dataset. The repertoires were made available in a free public database intended to serve as a resource for research on the immune response to SARS-CoV-2. The material from the prospective study consisted of cDNA or gDNA derived from T cells, B-cell-depleted T cells, or PBMCs. HLA class I and class II types, where available, came from metadata supplied by the sample provider rather than from assay-based typing. The samples were drawn from two sources: the first 160 participants of the ongoing ImmuneRACE study, and some 1,300 subjects contributed by 6 global collaborators. What the work shows at the level of the full study, not this receptor alone: The quantity of clinical and demographic metadata differed by source and by participant and was supplied without curation.

Whole blood was collected in K2EDTA tubes by collaborating institutions according to the institutions' own protocols. Collaborator samples were shipped for TCRbeta analysis as frozen whole blood, isolated PBMCs, or DNA extracted from either sample type. TCRbeta CDR3 regions were amplified from genomic DNA using the immunoSEQ Assay, a bias-controlled multiplex PCR. Per the source publication's procedure: Within the assay, amplification of reference gene primers was used to estimate how many nucleated cells each sample contained. Sequence reads were collapsed and filtered to measure the absolute abundance of every unique TCRbeta CDR3 rearrangement. For each sample, productive Simpson clonality was calculated by taking the square root of Simpson's diversity index across productive rearrangements. TCRdb carries this immuneACCESS record with in-frame sequences only. Its versions omit some clonotypes, under half of them owing to an unresolved V gene in the studies checked, with the rest unexplained. V and J calls and clone size are those listed in that table; D and trimming were worked out from the DNA. For this sample there are approximately 99,000 clones; just over 85% appear just once. Under 2.5% of the sample is taken by the ten largest.

The sequenced material came from peripheral blood. This clonotype originated in a human donor in a cohort sampled during active COVID-19.

CDR3 reads: CASSKGTSDLNTQYF. The DNA sequence is TGTGCCAGCAGTAAAGGGACTAGCGACCTAAATACGCAGTATTTT. The V and J segments used are TRBV6-1 and TRBJ2-3; 10 of the junction bases match TRBD2. V lost 5 bases and J lost 7 bases, and the count of bases not matched to a germline gene is 9. The CDR3 holds 15 amino acids from the cysteine to the phenylalanine. Kept here is only the CDR3 DNA, which spans 45 bases and is read in frame from base 1. From a lookup of the germline V gene, CDR1 and CDR2 are MNHNS and SASEGT.